This T cell receptor (beta chain) is drawn from a study of control samples from healthy donors and cancer patients. CDR1 SGDLS and CDR2 YYNGEE come from the germline V gene. Trimming at V came to 3 bases and at J to 6 bases, leaving 0 bases not matched to a gene. The CDR3 contains 11 residues. Using immunoSEQ multiplex PCR, the repertoire was profiled, and TCRdb retains in-frame clones only, with some absent. This table holds over 110,000 clones, about nine tenths found once. V usage is TRBV9 and J usage is TRBJ2-7, with TRBD2 matching over 7 bases. What was sequenced was blood. This TCR was recovered from a young man in good health. This CDR3 reads CASSGGSEQYF. The CDR3 nucleotides are TGTGCCAGCAGCGGCGGGAGCGAGCAGTACTTC. Drawing the rest from reference TRBV9 and TRBJ2-7, the complete variable domain is DSGVTQTPKHLITATGQRVTLRCSPRSGDLSVYWYQQSLDQGLQFLIQYYNGEERAKGNILERFSAQQFPDLHSELNLSSLELGDSALYFCASSGGSEQYFGPGTRLTVT.